This TCR beta chain appears in the sequencing data of a study of response to subunit inactivated influenza vaccine. V lost 4 bases, J lost 0 bases, and 5 bases stayed unmatched. Germline CDR1 is LGHDT and CDR2 is YNNKEL (reference sequence). This CDR3 region has 16 residues. TCRdb recomputed calls from the RT-PCR reads with MiXCR, one row per CDR3 protein. The data show about 780,000 distinct CDR3 sequences, 18% seen once. Sequences were derived from PBMCs from blood, sampled 4 to 6 days after vaccination. The sequence was obtained from a man between 45 and 60 years old who received an inactivated influenza vaccine. The genes are TRBV3-1 and TRBJ2-1; 8 bases map to TRBD2. The CDR3 DNA reads as TGTGCCAGCAGCCGCCTAGCGGGCTTCTCCTACAATGAGCAGTTCTTC. Translated, it gives CASSRLAGFSYNEQFF.